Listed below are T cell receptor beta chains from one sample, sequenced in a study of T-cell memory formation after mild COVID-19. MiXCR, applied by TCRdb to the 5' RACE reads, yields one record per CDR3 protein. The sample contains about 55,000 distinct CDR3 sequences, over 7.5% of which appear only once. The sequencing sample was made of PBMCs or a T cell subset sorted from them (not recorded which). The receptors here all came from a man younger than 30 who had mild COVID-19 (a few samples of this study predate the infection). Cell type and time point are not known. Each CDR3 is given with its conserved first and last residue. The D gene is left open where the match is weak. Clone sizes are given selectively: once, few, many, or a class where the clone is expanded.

CDR3 protein: CASTEGPAGRGRGGYTF
CDR3 DNA: TGTGCCAGCACCGAAGGGCCCGCAGGAAGGGGAAGAGGTGGCTACACCTTC
V gene: TRBV6-5
D gene: .
clone size: few
J gene: TRBJ1-2

CDR3 protein: CASSLGQGNTEAFF
CDR3 DNA: TGTGCCAGCAGCTTAGGGCAGGGCAACACTGAAGCTTTCTTT
V gene: TRBV7-2
D gene: .
clone size: many
J gene: TRBJ1-1

CDR3 protein: CASSLGWYNEQFF
CDR3 DNA: TGCGCCAGCAGCTTGGGGTGGTACAATGAGCAGTTCTTC
V gene: TRBV5-1
D gene: .
clone size: many
J gene: TRBJ2-1

CDR3 protein: CSARGASGVPRTDTQYF
CDR3 DNA: TGCAGTGCTAGAGGCGCTTCGGGGGTTCCTAGGACAGATACGCAGTATTTT
V gene: TRBV20-1
D gene: .
clone size: few
J gene: TRBJ2-3

CDR3 protein: CASSIVGEKLFF
CDR3 DNA: TGTGCCAGTAGTATCGTGGGAGAAAAACTGTTTTTT
V gene: TRBV19
D gene: .
clone size: .
J gene: TRBJ1-4

CDR3 protein: CASSQRSGTEFMVGTF
CDR3 DNA: TGCGCCAGCAGCCAAAGGTCCGGGACAGAATTTATGGTTGGCACCTTC
V gene: TRBV5-1
D gene: TRBD1
clone size: .
J gene: TRBJ1-2

CDR3 protein: CATGSGGEDTQYF
CDR3 DNA: TGTGCCACAGGGTCCGGGGGCGAGGATACGCAGTATTTT
V gene: TRBV24-1
D gene: .
clone size: .
J gene: TRBJ2-3

CDR3 protein: CASTQGADYGYTF
CDR3 DNA: TGCGCCAGCACACAGGGGGCGGACTATGGCTACACCTTC
V gene: TRBV5-1
D gene: TRBD1
clone size: few
J gene: TRBJ1-2

CDR3 protein: CSARLAGGPGDEQFF
CDR3 DNA: TGCAGTGCCCGTTTAGCGGGGGGGCCGGGTGATGAGCAGTTCTTC
V gene: TRBV20-1
D gene: TRBD2
clone size: many
J gene: TRBJ2-1

CDR3 protein: CASSSFGGNTDTQYF
CDR3 DNA: TGCGCCAGCAGTTCTTTCGGCGGGAACACAGATACGCAGTATTTT
V gene: TRBV5-1
D gene: .
clone size: .
J gene: TRBJ2-3

CDR3 protein: CASSPRTGYGDNEQFF
CDR3 DNA: TGTGCCAGCAGTCCCCGGACAGGGTATGGGGACAATGAGCAGTTCTTC
V gene: TRBV12-3/TRBV12-4
D gene: TRBD1
clone size: few
J gene: TRBJ2-1

CDR3 protein: CASSPQLARNQPQHF
CDR3 DNA: TGTGCCAGCAGCCCCCAGCTAGCGCGCAATCAGCCCCAGCATTTT
V gene: TRBV7-2
D gene: .
clone size: many
J gene: TRBJ1-5

CDR3 protein: CASSSLAGTVSEQFF
CDR3 DNA: TGTGCCAGCAGCTCCTTAGCCGGGACAGTATCTGAGCAGTTCTTC
V gene: TRBV7-9
D gene: TRBD1
clone size: many
J gene: TRBJ2-1

CDR3 protein: CASSYSRQGYIQYF
CDR3 DNA: TGTGCCAGCAGTTACTCAAGGCAGGGCTACATTCAGTACTTC
V gene: TRBV6-5
D gene: .
clone size: .
J gene: TRBJ2-4

CDR3 protein: CASSMGQSSYNEQFF
CDR3 DNA: TGTGCCAGCAGCATGGGACAGAGCTCCTACAATGAGCAGTTCTTC
V gene: TRBV7-6
D gene: TRBD1
clone size: few
J gene: TRBJ2-1

CDR3 protein: CASSFFEGSTDTQYF
CDR3 DNA: TGTGCCAGCAGCTTCTTTGAAGGAAGCACAGATACGCAGTATTTT
V gene: TRBV7-2
D gene: .
clone size: many
J gene: TRBJ2-3

CDR3 protein: CASSFQDNEQFF
CDR3 DNA: TGCGCCAGCAGCTTCCAAGATAATGAGCAGTTCTTC
V gene: TRBV5-1
D gene: .
clone size: few
J gene: TRBJ2-1

CDR3 protein: CSARGPTGTQETQYF
CDR3 DNA: TGCAGTGCCCGAGGCCCGACAGGGACGCAAGAGACCCAGTACTTC
V gene: TRBV20-1
D gene: TRBD1
clone size: few
J gene: TRBJ2-5

CDR3 protein: CASSQVGTLSGGYTF
CDR3 DNA: TGTGCCAGCAGCCAAGTTGGGACGCTATCGGGCGGCTACACCTTC
V gene: TRBV14
D gene: .
clone size: .
J gene: TRBJ1-2

CDR3 protein: CASSQDNVPGYEQYF
CDR3 DNA: TGCGCCAGCAGCCAAGATAATGTTCCAGGCTACGAGCAGTACTTC
V gene: TRBV4-3
D gene: .
clone size: .
J gene: TRBJ2-7

CDR3 protein: CASIDRGAGNTIYF
CDR3 DNA: TGTGCCAGCATCGACAGGGGAGCTGGAAACACCATATATTTT
V gene: TRBV25-1
D gene: TRBD1
clone size: few
J gene: TRBJ1-3

CDR3 protein: CASSLEKGGELFF
CDR3 DNA: TGCGCCAGCAGCTTGGAGAAGGGGGGGGAACTGTTTTTT
V gene: TRBV5-1
D gene: .
clone size: .
J gene: TRBJ1-4

CDR3 protein: CASSFLGVGYGYTF
CDR3 DNA: TGTGCCAGCAGTTTCCTCGGGGTAGGCTATGGCTACACCTTC
V gene: TRBV6-5
D gene: .
clone size: few
J gene: TRBJ1-2

CDR3 protein: CASSLASRGGNSPLHF
CDR3 DNA: TGTGCCAGCAGCTTAGCGTCTAGGGGTGGGAATTCACCCCTCCACTTT
V gene: TRBV7-2
D gene: .
clone size: .
J gene: TRBJ1-6

CDR3 protein: CASSLGVLGGDTYNEQFF
CDR3 DNA: TGTGCCAGCAGCTTAGGAGTTTTGGGAGGGGACACTTACAATGAGCAGTTCTTC
V gene: TRBV7-6
D gene: .
clone size: few
J gene: TRBJ2-1

CDR3 protein: CASKGVRDRDEKLFF
CDR3 DNA: TGTGCCAGCAAGGGGGTTCGGGACAGGGATGAAAAACTGTTTTTT
V gene: TRBV27
D gene: TRBD1
clone size: .
J gene: TRBJ1-4

CDR3 protein: CASSEAPEFSPLHF
CDR3 DNA: TGTGCCAGCAGTGAAGCGCCTGAGTTTTCACCCCTCCACTTT
V gene: TRBV2
D gene: .
clone size: .
J gene: TRBJ1-6

CDR3 protein: CASSSNRRNTEAFF
CDR3 DNA: TGTGCCAGCAGTTCCAACCGTAGGAACACTGAAGCTTTCTTT
V gene: TRBV6-5
D gene: .
clone size: many
J gene: TRBJ1-1

CDR3 protein: CASRPGGRTEETQYF
CDR3 DNA: TGTGCCAGCAGACCAGGAGGCCGAACCGAAGAGACCCAGTACTTC
V gene: TRBV6-5
D gene: .
clone size: many
J gene: TRBJ2-5